The 26 T cell receptor beta chains in this list originate from one sample, sequenced in a study of T cell responses to AZD1222 COVID-19 vaccine. Data came from immunoSEQ multiplex PCR; TCRdb stores just in-frame clones and leaves some out. The table lists tens of thousands of clones, roughly 88% of them singletons, with 8% to 10% in the top ten. The source was peripheral blood, collected 28 days after the second dose of the MenACWY control vaccine. The receptors here all came from an adult who received the MenACWY meningococcal vaccine as a control.

The chain employs TRBV6-6 and TRBJ1-2; D ambiguous. The CDR3 length is 13 residues. The V gene's germline CDR1 is MNHNY and CDR2 SVGAGI (reference sequence). V gave up 10 bases and J gave up 0 bases, with 12 bases separating them. This CDR3 is CATIPRPNYGYTF. The CDR3 nucleotides are TGTGCCACAATCCCCCGGCCTAACTATGGCTACACCTTC.

This chain uses TRBV7-2 with TRBJ1-2; D unclear. Germline V gene lookup returns CDR1 SGHTA and CDR2 FQGNSA. CDR3 size: 13 residues. V lost 1 base to trimming and J lost 5 bases, with 8 bases between them. CDR3 nucleotides: TGTGCCAGCAGCTTAGGACCCAGATATGGCTACACCTTC. Its protein is CASSLGPRYGYTF.

The chain is built from TRBV7-2 and TRBJ1-5; D is unresolved. CDR1 is SGHTA and CDR2 is FQGNSA in the germline V gene. This CDR3 is 18 amino acids long. V lost 1 base, J lost 0 bases, and 16 bases lay in between. CDR3 loop: CASSLEPAVPNSNQPQHF. Written as DNA, the CDR3 is TGTGCCAGCAGCTTAGAACCAGCAGTTCCTAATAGCAATCAGCCCCAGCATTTT.

The DNA of the CDR3 is TGTGCCAGTAGTATCTATAAGAACACTGAAGCTTTCTTT. Translated: CASSIYKNTEAFF. The J gene is TRBJ1-1, the V gene TRBV19, with no clear D. The germline gives CDR1 LNHDA, CDR2 SQIVND (reference sequence). V gave up 3 bases and J gave up 1 base, with 6 bases separating them. This CDR3 has 13 amino acids.

The genes are TRBV11-2 and TRBJ2-7; perhaps TRBD2 as D (5 bases). The CDR3 contains 11 residues. Trimming stripped 5 bases from V and 6 bases from J, with 8 bases between. Germline-derived CDR1 and CDR2 are SGHAT and FQNNGV. The CDR3: CASSRGSEQYF. The DNA of the CDR3 is TGTGCCAGCAGCCGGGGATCCGAGCAGTACTTC.

This clone appeared once. The chain carries TRBV7-3 and TRBJ2-5; possible D gene TRBD2, 6 bases. Germline V gene lookup returns CDR1 SGHTA and CDR2 FQGTGA. V was pared by 2 bases and J by 5 bases, with 12 bases between. The CDR3 sequence is 14 residues long. CDR3 in amino acids: CASSLVGGVETQYF. DNA of the CDR3: TGTGCCAGCAGCTTAGTGGGGGGAGTGGAGACCCAGTACTTC.

The genes are TRBV6-5 and TRBJ1-5; 9 nucleotides line up with TRBD1. Germline loops: CDR1 MNHEY, CDR2 SVGAGI. The CDR3 is 16 residues long. Losses at the gene ends were 4 bases for V and 6 bases for J; bases not matched to a gene: 10. The CDR3 is CASSFPGQGRGQPQHF. The CDR3 DNA is TGTGCCAGCAGTTTTCCGGGACAGGGCCGAGGTCAGCCCCAGCATTTT.

The CDR3 protein is CSASALSWPQHF. The DNA of the CDR3 is TGCAGTGCTAGTGCCCTCAGCTGGCCCCAGCATTTT. This chain joins TRBV20-1 and TRBJ1-5; D is unresolved. The CDR3 spans 12 residues. CDR1 and CDR2 (germline): DFQATT, SNEGSKA (reference sequence). Deletions cut 3 bases from V and 9 bases from J, with 12 bases between.

The chain is built from TRBV27 and TRBJ2-6, with 7 bases aligning to TRBD1. Trimming at V came to 2 bases and at J to 12 bases, leaving 7 bases not matched to a gene. CDR1 MNHEY and CDR2 SMNVEV come from the germline V gene (reference sequence). This CDR3 spans 14 amino acids. Here the CDR3 reads CASSLGTWDSVLTF. Written as DNA, the CDR3 is TGTGCCAGCAGTTTAGGTACATGGGACAGCGTCCTGACTTTC.

The chain joins TRBV10-3 to TRBJ2-1, with 13 bases identical to TRBD2. There are 15 residues in the CDR3. Germline-derived CDR1 and CDR2 are ENHRY and SYGVKD. The trim removed 5 bases at V and 12 bases at J, leaving 10 bases unmatched. The CDR3 spells CAISKGTSGDAGQFF. DNA for the CDR3: TGTGCCATCAGTAAAGGGACTAGCGGGGACGCGGGGCAGTTCTTC.

This chain joins TRBV5-4 and TRBJ2-1; D is perhaps TRBD1 (5 bases). V was cut by 6 bases and J by 0 bases, with 10 bases left in between. Germline V gene data show CDR1 as SGHNT and CDR2 as YYREEE (reference sequence). The CDR3 is 14 residues long. The CDR3 DNA is TGTGCCAGCAAGACAGAACCCTCCTACAATGAGCAGTTCTTC. Translated, it gives CASKTEPSYNEQFF.

The CDR3 spells CASSPGPSSYNEQFF. CDR3 coding DNA: TGTGCCAGCTCACCGGGACCGAGCTCCTACAATGAGCAGTTCTTC. V gene TRBV18 combines with J gene TRBJ2-1; D possibly uses TRBD1 or TRBD2 (5 bases each). Germline lookup yields CDR1 KGHSH and CDR2 LQKENI. The ends were cut back, 3 bases at V and 0 bases at J, with 9 bases in the middle. The CDR3 consists of 15 residues.

V is TRBV7-2 and J is TRBJ2-1; D possibly corresponds to TRBD2 (6 bases). The V gene's germline CDR1 is SGHTA and CDR2 FQGNSA. V lost 5 bases, J lost 1 base, and 21 bases lay in between. This CDR3 has 18 amino acids. CDR3 residues: CASSPGVGVAKSYNEQFF. CDR3 DNA: TGTGCCAGCAGCCCGGGGGTCGGGGTCGCAAAGTCCTACAATGAGCAGTTCTTC.

V is TRBV7-9 and J is TRBJ1-1, with TRBD1 matching over 9 bases. The germline V gene has CDR1 SEHNR and CDR2 FQNEAQ (reference sequence). V lost 4 bases to trimming and J lost 3 bases; unmatched junction nucleotides: 3. The CDR3 covers 14 residues. CDR3 amino acids: CASSSRQGDTEAFF. In DNA form, the CDR3 reads TGTGCCAGCAGCTCCCGACAGGGGGACACTGAAGCTTTCTTT.

This chain's CDR3 is CASSSPFGGVYNEQFF. The CDR3 nucleotides read TGTGCCAGCAGCTCCCCTTTCGGGGGGGTCTATAATGAGCAGTTCTTC. V gene TRBV3-1 (or the pseudogene TRBV3-2) combines with J gene TRBJ2-1, with TRBD2 matching over 8 bases. Germline CDR1 and CDR2: LGHDT and YNNKEL (reference sequence). The CDR3 is 16 residues long. V shed 5 bases and J 7 bases; nucleotides not matched to a gene: 13.

The chain recombines TRBV18 with TRBJ1-6; D perhaps matches TRBD1 (5 bases). Looked up from germline, CDR1 is KGHSH and CDR2 is LQKENI. The V and J ends lost 1 base and 5 bases respectively, with 12 bases between them. The CDR3 is 16 residues long. CDR3 loop: CASSPQKGKNNSPLHF. DNA of the CDR3: TGTGCCAGCTCACCACAGAAGGGGAAGAATAATTCACCCCTCCACTTT.

J is TRBJ2-2 and V is TRBV12-3 or TRBV12-4, with unresolved D. This CDR3 has 12 amino acids. V lost 8 bases, J lost 3 bases, and 7 bases lay in between. The CDR3 region is CASRPDTGELFF. CDR3 nucleotide sequence: TGTGCCAGCCGCCCGGACACCGGGGAGCTGTTTTTT.

The genes are TRBV7-2 and TRBJ1-3; D unresolved. The germline V gene encodes CDR1 SGHTA and CDR2 FQGNSA. Trimming took off 2 bases at V and 0 bases at J, with 8 bases between the two ends. CDR3 length: 15 residues. This CDR3 is CASSLKYASGNTIYF. The CDR3 bases are TGTGCCAGCAGCTTAAAGTACGCCTCTGGAAACACCATATATTTT.

The rearrangement uses TRBV6-5 and TRBJ1-1; D ambiguous. Germline loops: CDR1 MNHEY, CDR2 SVGAGI. Trimming removed 3 bases at V and 8 bases at J, with 7 bases between. This CDR3 spans 11 amino acids. The CDR3 DNA is TGTGCCAGCAGTTATGCGGGGGAAGCTTTCTTT. Translated: CASSYAGEAFF.

The chain links TRBV9 to TRBJ2-2, with D unclear. Germline V gene data show CDR1 as SGDLS and CDR2 as YYNGEE. Trimming took 4 bases from V and 8 from J, leaving 6 bases between them. CDR3 length equals 11 residues. The CDR3 sequence: CASSIEGELFF. CDR3 nucleotides: TGTGCCAGCAGCATAGAGGGGGAGCTGTTTTTT.

The gene calls are TRBV2 and TRBJ1-1, with 7 positions matching TRBD1. Germline V gene sequence: CDR1 SNHLY, CDR2 FYNNEI. The V segment lost 6 bases and the J segment 7 bases; nucleotides outside the gene matches: 2. There are 11 residues in the CDR3. This chain's CDR3 is CASSGDSEAFF. As DNA, the CDR3 is TGTGCCAGCAGCGGGGACAGTGAAGCTTTCTTT.

The chain couples TRBV7-9 to TRBJ2-3, with 8 bases matching TRBD2. V shed 5 bases and J 2 bases; nucleotides not matched to a gene: 6. Germline lookup yields CDR1 SEHNR and CDR2 FQNEAQ (reference sequence). The CDR3 sequence is 15 residues long. The CDR3 is CASSVLAGLTDTQYF. CDR3 sequence (DNA): TGTGCCAGCAGCGTTCTAGCGGGCCTCACAGATACGCAGTATTTT. Full variable domain (outside the CDR3, taken from reference TRBV7-9 and TRBJ2-3): DTGVSQNPRHKITKRGQNVTFRCDPISEHNRLYWYRQTLGQGPEFLTYFQNEAQLEKSRLLSDRFSAERPKGSFSTLEIQRTEQGDSAMYLCASSVLAGLTDTQYFGPGTRLTVL.

This clone was found once. The gene calls are TRBV30 and TRBJ1-1, with D possibly TRBD1 on 6 matching bases. V gave up 4 bases and J gave up 1 base, with 10 bases separating them. This CDR3 region has 13 residues. Germline V lookup: CDR1 GTSNPN, CDR2 SVGIG (reference sequence). Here the CDR3 DNA reads TGTGCCTGGACAGGGGTGGGGAACACTGAAGCTTTCTTT. Amino acid sequence: CAWTGVGNTEAFF.

This clone has a handful of counts. J is TRBJ1-6 and V is TRBV5-1; perhaps TRBD1 as D (6 bases). CDR3 size: 15 residues. V dropped 6 bases and J dropped 6 bases, with 16 bases sitting between them. Looked up from germline, CDR1 is SGHRS and CDR2 is YFSETQ. The CDR3 here is CASKRDTDFNSPLHF. In DNA form, the CDR3 reads TGCGCCAGCAAGCGGGACACAGATTTTAATTCACCCCTCCACTTT.

CDR3 in amino acids: CASSQDTRGQTGRLYGYTF. In DNA form, the CDR3 reads TGTGCCAGCAGCCAAGATACGCGGGGCCAAACGGGGCGACTATATGGCTACACCTTC. The J gene is TRBJ1-2, the V gene TRBV4-2; D is perhaps TRBD1 (5 bases). V lost 0 bases and J 5 bases, leaving 25 bases between the germline ends. The length of the CDR3 is 19 residues. CDR1 is LGHNA and CDR2 is YNFKEQ in the germline V gene.

The chain employs TRBV6-5 and TRBJ2-7; no reliable D call. Germline CDR1 MNHEY, CDR2 SVGAGI. The CDR3 has 11 amino acids. The ends were cut back, 6 bases at V and 2 bases at J, with 5 bases in the middle. The DNA for the CDR3 is TGTGCCAGCAGGATCGCCTACGAGCAGTACTTC. It encodes CASRIAYEQYF.